This TCR beta chain originates from a study of blood T cell repertoires in COVID-19. The V gene lost 6 bases and the J gene lost 1 base, with 13 bases spanning the gap. The germline gives CDR1 SGHRS, CDR2 YFSETQ. There are 14 residues in the CDR3. The authors' processing: Amplification of reference gene primers provided the estimated nucleated cell counts. Profiling relied on immunoSEQ multiplex PCR, and the TCRdb table lists in-frame clones only, not all of them. V and J calls plus clone size are reproduced from that table; the DNA served to infer D and trimming. The sample yields roughly 280,000 clones, 86% seen once.

The source of this sequence is a young man with active or convalescent COVID-19. The sample consisted of peripheral blood. The chain uses TRBV5-1 and TRBJ1-1; D is possibly TRBD1 (5 bases). CDR3 nucleotides: TGCGCCAGCACCCCGGGGGGGGAGAACACTGAAGCTTTCTTT. Translating it yields CASTPGGENTEAFF.